Shown below are 30 T cell receptor beta chains from a single sample sequenced in a study of blood T cell repertoires in COVID-19. The protocol was immunoSEQ multiplex PCR, while the TCRdb copy is restricted to in-frame clones and leaves out a portion. Here the sample spans a few hundred thousand clones, approximately 90% being singletons. Source material: PBMCs or T cells enriched from blood (not recorded which). These receptors came from a man younger than 30 with acute COVID-19.

The V and J genes are TRBV7-9 and TRBJ1-1; unclear D gene. The CDR3 spans 15 residues. Trimming left V 5 bases short and J 4 bases short, with 17 bases between. Germline CDR1 reads SEHNR; CDR2 reads FQNEAQ (reference sequence). DNA for the CDR3: TGTGCCAGCAGCCGCCGTGCGGAGGGTCGCACTGAAGCTTTCTTT. Its protein is CASSRRAEGRTEAFF. Combining the CDR3 with reference TRBV7-9 and TRBJ1-1 gives the whole variable domain DTGVSQNPRHKITKRGQNVTFRCDPISEHNRLYWYRQTLGQGPEFLTYFQNEAQLEKSRLLSDRFSAERPKGSFSTLEIQRTEQGDSAMYLCASSRRAEGRTEAFFGQGTRLTVV.

V is TRBV19 and J is TRBJ2-3; 9 bases map to TRBD2. This CDR3 is built from 14 residues. Losses at the gene ends were 7 bases for V and 2 bases for J; bases not matched to a gene: 4. Germline V gene lookup returns CDR1 LNHDA and CDR2 SQIVND (reference sequence). DNA of the CDR3: TGTGCCAGTAACACGGGACTAGCCACAGATACGCAGTATTTT. This translates into CASNTGLATDTQYF.

The rearrangement joins TRBV12-3 or TRBV12-4 to TRBJ2-4; TRBD2 is a possible D gene (5 bases). The CDR3 sequence is 13 residues long. V was cut by 5 bases and J by 9 bases, with 14 bases left in between. CDR3 region: CASSDRFEGIQYF. The DNA for the CDR3 is TGTGCCAGCAGTGACCGGTTTGAGGGCATTCAGTACTTC.

The V and J genes are TRBV12-3 or TRBV12-4 and TRBJ1-5; no firm D call. Deletions cut 5 bases from V and 5 bases from J, with 10 bases between. CDR3 length: 13 amino acids. The CDR3 reads CASSPYFDQPQHF. DNA for the CDR3: TGTGCCAGCAGTCCCTACTTCGATCAGCCCCAGCATTTT.

The V call is TRBV30, the J call TRBJ2-1; 9 bases align to TRBD2. The CDR3 consists of 14 residues. Germline trimming cut 3 bases from V and 8 bases from J; bases unmatched to any gene: 8. Germline lookup yields CDR1 GTSNPN and CDR2 SVGIG (reference sequence). DNA for the CDR3: TGTGCCTGGAGCTGGGGTAGCGGGAGTGATGAGCAGTTCTTC. Its translation: CAWSWGSGSDEQFF.

The gene calls are TRBV11-2 and TRBJ1-2, with D unresolved. The CDR3 covers 17 residues. The V end was cut by 4 bases, the J end by 0 bases, with 18 bases between. CDR1 SGHAT and CDR2 FQNNGV come from the germline V gene. The CDR3 DNA reads TGTGCCAGCAGCTACCGACACAGCCGCGCTACTAACTATGGCTACACCTTC. Its translation is CASSYRHSRATNYGYTF. The full variable domain, its missing parts supplied by reference TRBV11-2 and TRBJ1-2, is EAGVAQSPRYKIIEKRQSVAFWCNPISGHATLYWYQQILGQGPKLLIQFQNNGVVDDSQLPKDRFSAERLKGVDSTLKIQPAKLEDSAVYLCASSYRHSRATNYGYTFGSGTRLTVV.

The V gene is TRBV3-1 (or the pseudogene TRBV3-2), the J gene TRBJ1-5; TRBD1 is a possible D gene (5 bases). The CDR3 loop spans 12 amino acids. Germline loops: CDR1 LGHDT, CDR2 YNNKEL (reference sequence). Trimming stripped 0 bases from V and 16 bases from J, with 13 bases between. This chain's CDR3 is CASSQDRGLQHF. The CDR3 nucleotides are TGTGCCAGCAGCCAAGATCGGGGACTCCAACATTTT.

The chain is built from TRBV6-5 and TRBJ1-2; weak D call: TRBD1 (6 bases). This CDR3 contains 13 residues. Germline CDR1 and CDR2: MNHEY and SVGAGI. V dropped 5 bases and J dropped 4 bases, with 11 bases sitting between them. Here the CDR3 reads CASSRDRLYGYTF. The CDR3 nucleotides are TGTGCCAGCAGTCGAGACAGGCTCTATGGCTACACCTTC.

V gene TRBV18 combines with J gene TRBJ2-1; 14 bases fit TRBD2. Germline V lookup: CDR1 KGHSH, CDR2 LQKENI. V lost 3 bases, J lost 8 bases, and 3 bases stayed unmatched. The CDR3 runs 15 residues. The CDR3 sequence is CASSPGLAGVHEQFF. Here the CDR3 DNA reads TGTGCCAGCTCACCGGGACTAGCGGGAGTGCATGAGCAGTTCTTC.

This sequence joins TRBV2 and TRBJ2-7; no definite D call. CDR1 and CDR2 from the germline V gene are SNHLY and FYNNEI. The CDR3 is 12 residues long. V shed 4 bases and J shed 3 bases, with 7 bases lying between them. CDR3 residues: CASSATSYEQYF. CDR3 coding DNA: TGTGCCAGCAGTGCCACCAGCTACGAGCAGTACTTC.

The genes are TRBV11-2 and TRBJ2-1, with TRBD1 matching 7 bases. In germline, CDR1 is SGHAT, CDR2 FQNNGV. Trimming removed 4 bases from V and 14 bases from J; junction bases left unmatched: 17. This CDR3 contains 15 residues. CDR3 amino acids: CASSSPGPQGTREFF. CDR3 coding DNA: TGTGCCAGCAGCTCACCGGGGCCACAGGGGACCAGGGAGTTCTTC.

The chain recombines TRBV19 with TRBJ2-1, with D perhaps TRBD1 (5 bases). Deletions cut 3 bases from V and 3 bases from J, with 12 bases between. The germline V gene encodes CDR1 LNHDA and CDR2 SQIVND (reference sequence). The CDR3 has 15 residues. For the CDR3, the DNA is TGTGCCAGTAGTATCTCCCTAGGGGACTACAATGAGCAGTTCTTC. Its protein product is CASSISLGDYNEQFF.

The CDR3 sequence: CASSSDSFKETQYF. CDR3 coding DNA: TGTGCCAGCAGTTCTGACTCCTTTAAGGAGACCCAGTACTTC. The rearrangement links TRBV27 to TRBJ2-5; no clear D gene. The CDR3 totals 14 residues. CDR1 MNHEY and CDR2 SMNVEV come from the germline V gene (reference sequence). Trimming left V 4 bases short and J 5 bases short, with 14 bases between.

The J gene is TRBJ2-5, the V gene TRBV12-5, with 10 bases fitting TRBD1. Germline trimming cut 6 bases from V and 3 bases from J; bases unmatched to any gene: 34. CDR1 and CDR2 (germline): LGHNT, FRNRAP. This CDR3 comprises 24 residues. The CDR3 region has the DNA TGTGCTAGTGGCCCCGATAGCCGGGACAGGGGATACGTTTCTCGCCCCAGGTATGAAGAGACCCAGTACTTC. Protein sequence: CASGPDSRDRGYVSRPRYEETQYF.

The V call is TRBV18, the J call TRBJ1-4; 7 bases agree with TRBD1. The CDR3 length is 17 residues. Germline V gene lookup returns CDR1 KGHSH and CDR2 LQKENI. Trimming cost V 4 bases and J 3 bases; bases outside gene matches: 11. This CDR3 is CASSRNEQGRPNEKLFF. CDR3 sequence (DNA): TGTGCCAGCTCACGAAACGAACAGGGGCGGCCTAATGAAAAACTGTTTTTT.

This clone was recorded once. The chain uses TRBV19 and TRBJ1-4, with TRBD1 identical over 10 bases. The CDR3 is 15 amino acids. Germline CDR1 LNHDA, CDR2 SQIVND (reference sequence). V lost 9 bases, J lost 7 bases, and 11 bases stayed unmatched. The CDR3 nucleotides are TGTGCCAGACCCCGGGACAGGGGTTACGGTGAAAAACTGTTTTTT. It is translated as CARPRDRGYGEKLFF.

This clone has a single count. This chain connects TRBV28 to TRBJ1-1; TRBD1 is a possible D gene (5 bases). The CDR3 has 14 amino acids. V was pared by 3 bases and J by 7 bases, with 15 bases between. The germline CDR1 and CDR2 sequences are MDHEN and SYDVKM. The CDR3 DNA is TGTGCCAGCAGTTTTCCGGGGGATGGATATGAAGCTTTCTTT. It encodes CASSFPGDGYEAFF.

V is TRBV9 and J is TRBJ1-2, with D tentatively TRBD1 (5 bases). The CDR3 is made up of 15 amino acids. Between the trimmed V and J ends, which lost 2 bases and 6 bases, there was a span of 17 bases. The germline V gene has CDR1 SGDLS and CDR2 YYNGEE. The CDR3 protein is CASSVGIGTLHGYTF. The CDR3 DNA follows: TGTGCCAGCAGCGTCGGTATCGGGACTCTTCATGGCTACACCTTC.

In this sample, this clone turned up once. V is TRBV11-2 and J is TRBJ2-1, with 8 positions matching TRBD2. V shed 1 base, J shed 5 bases, and the junction held 4 bases outside the gene matches. The CDR3 spans 15 residues. CDR1 is SGHAT and CDR2 is FQNNGV in the germline V gene. DNA of the CDR3: TGTGCCAGCAGCTTAGGGCTAGCGGGCCACAATGAGCAGTTCTTC. It codes for CASSLGLAGHNEQFF. The full variable domain, with the rest looked up from reference TRBV11-2 and TRBJ2-1, is EAGVAQSPRYKIIEKRQSVAFWCNPISGHATLYWYQQILGQGPKLLIQFQNNGVVDDSQLPKDRFSAERLKGVDSTLKIQPAKLEDSAVYLCASSLGLAGHNEQFFGPGTRLTVL.

V usage is TRBV19 and J usage is TRBJ2-2; 10 bases align to TRBD1. CDR1 and CDR2 from the germline V gene are LNHDA and SQIVND (reference sequence). The J segment lost 4 bases and the V segment lost 5 bases, leaving 7 bases of the junction unmatched. This CDR3 spans 16 amino acids. The CDR3: CASSVDRGRITGELFF. CDR3 sequence (DNA): TGTGCCAGTAGTGTCGACAGGGGGCGTATCACCGGGGAGCTGTTTTTT.

The genes are TRBV7-3 and TRBJ2-7; 14 nucleotides align to TRBD2. Germline V CDR1 and CDR2: SGHTA, FQGTGA. This CDR3 has 15 amino acids. The junction had 3 bases not matched to a gene; V was cut back by 5 bases and J by 3 bases. The CDR3 here is CASSPTSGRVYEQYF. The CDR3, as DNA: TGTGCCAGCAGCCCGACTAGCGGGAGGGTCTACGAGCAGTACTTC.

The chain uses TRBV28 and TRBJ2-1; no firm D call. Germline lookup yields CDR1 MDHEN and CDR2 SYDVKM. This CDR3 has 18 amino acids. Trimming took 2 bases from V and 4 from J, leaving 21 bases between them. CDR3 amino acids: CASSLVFLETKSYNEQFF. The DNA for the CDR3 is TGTGCCAGCAGTTTAGTCTTCCTGGAGACCAAGTCATACAATGAGCAGTTCTTC.

The chain carries TRBV11-3 and TRBJ1-2, with TRBD1 identical over 8 bases. Germline V CDR1 and CDR2: SGHNT, YENEEA. This CDR3 contains 13 residues. The V gene end was trimmed by 7 bases and the J gene end by 6 bases; junction bases not matched to a gene: 7. CDR3 region: CASTKTGDHGYTF. For the CDR3, the DNA is TGTGCCAGCACTAAGACAGGGGATCATGGCTACACCTTC.

The chain employs TRBV15 and TRBJ2-2, with D unclear. The germline V and J ends were trimmed by 4 bases and 7 bases, with 10 bases remaining between them. CDR3 length: 13 amino acids. Germline CDR1 and CDR2: LNHNV and YYDKDF (reference sequence). CDR3 in DNA: TGTGCCACCAGCACGCTATACGGCGGGGAGCTGTTTTTT. Its translation: CATSTLYGGELFF.

The chain recombines TRBV27 with TRBJ2-7, with 8 bases fitting TRBD2. Germline CDR1 is MNHEY and CDR2 is SMNVEV (reference sequence). J gave up 3 bases and V 3 bases, and 7 bases lay outside the gene matches. The CDR3 covers 15 residues. Written as DNA, the CDR3 is TGTGCCAGCAGTTTGAGTACTAGCGGAATCTACGAGCAGTACTTC. Translation gives CASSLSTSGIYEQYF.

The chain couples TRBV19 to TRBJ1-5, with D maybe TRBD1 (6 bases). This CDR3 is 17 amino acids long. From germline, CDR1 is LNHDA and CDR2 SQIVND (reference sequence). V lost 3 bases, J lost 2 bases, and 17 bases lay in between. CDR3 nucleotides: TGTGCCAGTAGTATTTTAGGTTACAGGGTCGGCAATCAGCCCCAGCATTTT. Translated: CASSILGYRVGNQPQHF.

The DNA for the CDR3 is TGTGCCAGCAGCCCACGGGGAGAGACCCAGTACTTC. Residues: CASSPRGETQYF. The chain has TRBV7-8 and TRBJ2-5, with TRBD2 as a possible D gene (5 bases). Germline-derived CDR1 and CDR2 are SGHVS and FQNEAQ. The CDR3 is 12 residues long. Trimming pared 5 bases from V and 4 bases from J, leaving 8 bases between.

The V gene is TRBV5-4, the J gene TRBJ1-4; TRBD1 matches 8 bases. With V trimmed by 4 bases and J by 2 bases, 7 bases remained unmatched. Per the germline V gene, CDR1 is SGHNT and CDR2 is YYREEE (reference sequence). The CDR3 is 16 amino acids. The CDR3, as DNA: TGTGCCAGCAGCACCACAGGGGGGACCACTAATGAAAAACTGTTTTTT. This sequence encodes CASSTTGGTTNEKLFF. The variable domain in full, with the rest retrieved from reference TRBV5-4 and TRBJ1-4, is ETGVTQSPTHLIKTRGQQVTLRCSSQSGHNTVSWYQQALGQGPQFIFQYYREEENGRGNFPPRFSGLQFPNYSSELNVNALELDDSALYLCASSTTGGTTNEKLFFGSGTQLSVL.

The chain is built from TRBV6-4 and TRBJ2-1; tentative D call: TRBD1 (5 bases). The V gene's germline CDR1 is MRHNA and CDR2 SNTAGT. The ends were cut back, 2 bases at V and 0 bases at J, with 11 bases in the middle. CDR3 length: 16 residues. CDR3 sequence (DNA): TGTGCCAGCAGTGACCGTCGACAGAGCTCCTACAATGAGCAGTTCTTC. Translation: CASSDRRQSSYNEQFF.

The chain employs TRBV23-1 and TRBJ2-2; 7 nucleotides line up with TRBD1. TRBV23-1 is an ORF, with its function uncertain. The length of the CDR3 is 19 residues. V was pared by 3 bases and J by 3 bases, with 16 bases of the junction left unmatched. The CDR3 DNA follows: TGCGCCAGCAGTCATGGCAGGGGGTATACGAAGGGCTACACCGGGGAGCTGTTTTTT. Amino acids: CASSHGRGYTKGYTGELFF.